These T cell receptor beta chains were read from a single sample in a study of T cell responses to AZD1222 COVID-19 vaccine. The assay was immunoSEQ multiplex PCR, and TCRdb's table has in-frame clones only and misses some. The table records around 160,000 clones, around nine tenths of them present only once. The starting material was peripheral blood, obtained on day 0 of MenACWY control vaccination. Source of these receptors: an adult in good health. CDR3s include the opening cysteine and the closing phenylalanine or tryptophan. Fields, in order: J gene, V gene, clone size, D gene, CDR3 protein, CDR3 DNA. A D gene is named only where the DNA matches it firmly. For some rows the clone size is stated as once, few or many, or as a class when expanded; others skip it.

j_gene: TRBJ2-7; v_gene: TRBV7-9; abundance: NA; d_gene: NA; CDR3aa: CASSLAGLGEQYF; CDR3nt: TGTGCCAGCAGCTTAGCTGGGCTTGGGGAGCAGTACTTC
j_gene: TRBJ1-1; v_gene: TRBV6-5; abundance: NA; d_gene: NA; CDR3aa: CASRRTEGTEAFF; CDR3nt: TGTGCCAGCAGGCGGACCGAGGGCACTGAAGCTTTCTTT
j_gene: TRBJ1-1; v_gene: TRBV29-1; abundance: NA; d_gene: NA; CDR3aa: CSVNASPGKFSEAFF; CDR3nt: TGCAGCGTGAACGCCTCCCCAGGGAAGTTCTCTGAAGCTTTCTTT
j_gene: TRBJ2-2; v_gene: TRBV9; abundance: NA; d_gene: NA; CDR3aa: CASSAHNTGELFF; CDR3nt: TGTGCCAGCAGCGCACATAACACCGGGGAGCTGTTTTTT
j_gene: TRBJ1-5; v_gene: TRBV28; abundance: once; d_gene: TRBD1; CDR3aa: CASSQQGRIGQPQHF; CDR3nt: TGTGCCAGCAGTCAACAGGGGCGGATAGGACAGCCCCAGCATTTT
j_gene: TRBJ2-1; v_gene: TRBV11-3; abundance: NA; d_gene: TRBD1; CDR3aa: CASSSGTGRRNEQFF; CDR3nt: TGTGCCAGCAGCTCCGGGACAGGGCGTCGGAATGAGCAGTTCTTC
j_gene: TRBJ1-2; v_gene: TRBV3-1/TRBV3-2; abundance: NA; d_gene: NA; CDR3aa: CASSPYEGANYGYTF; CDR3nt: TGTGCCAGCAGCCCCTATGAAGGGGCTAACTATGGCTACACCTTC
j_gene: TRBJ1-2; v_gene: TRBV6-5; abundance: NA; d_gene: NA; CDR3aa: CASSWGGTTGGYTF; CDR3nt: TGTGCCAGCAGTTGGGGCGGGACAACTGGAGGCTACACCTTC
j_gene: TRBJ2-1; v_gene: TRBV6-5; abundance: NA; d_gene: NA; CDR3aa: CASSYSGKRPPPQFF; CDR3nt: TGTGCCAGCAGTTACTCGGGGAAAAGGCCACCCCCCCAGTTCTTC
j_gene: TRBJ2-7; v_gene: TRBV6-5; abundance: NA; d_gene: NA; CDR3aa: CASRTGYEQYF; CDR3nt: TGTGCCAGCAGGACAGGCTACGAGCAGTACTTC
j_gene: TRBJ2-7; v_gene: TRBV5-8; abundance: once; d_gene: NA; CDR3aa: CASSQQGRYEQYF; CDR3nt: TGTGCCAGCAGCCAACAGGGGAGGTACGAGCAGTACTTC
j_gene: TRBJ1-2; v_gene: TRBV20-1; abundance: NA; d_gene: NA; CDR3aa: CSARGGYGYTF; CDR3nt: TGCAGTGCTAGGGGGGGCTATGGCTACACCTTC
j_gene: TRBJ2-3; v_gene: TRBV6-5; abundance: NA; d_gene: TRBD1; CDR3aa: CASSYSGQPSTDTQYF; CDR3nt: TGTGCCAGCAGTTACTCGGGACAGCCGAGCACAGATACGCAGTATTTT
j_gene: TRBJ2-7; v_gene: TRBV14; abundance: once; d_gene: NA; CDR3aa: CASRHSGAGGEQYF; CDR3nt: TGTGCCAGCAGACATTCCGGGGCCGGTGGCGAGCAGTACTTC
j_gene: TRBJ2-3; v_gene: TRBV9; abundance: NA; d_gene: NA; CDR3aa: CASSVEGFSTDTQYF; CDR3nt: TGTGCCAGCAGCGTAGAAGGGTTTAGCACAGATACGCAGTATTTT
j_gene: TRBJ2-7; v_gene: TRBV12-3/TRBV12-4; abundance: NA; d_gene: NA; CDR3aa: CASSLADPRWKYF; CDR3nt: TGTGCCAGCAGTTTAGCGGACCCACGTTGGAAGTACTTC
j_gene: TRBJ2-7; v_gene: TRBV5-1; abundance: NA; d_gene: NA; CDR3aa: CASSSRDPRAYEQYF; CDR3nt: TGCGCCAGCAGCTCCAGGGATCCAAGGGCCTACGAGCAGTACTTC
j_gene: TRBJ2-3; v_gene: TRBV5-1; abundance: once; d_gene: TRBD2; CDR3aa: CASSGGGPRDTQYF; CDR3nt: TGCGCCAGCAGCGGCGGGGGGCCGAGAGATACGCAGTATTTT
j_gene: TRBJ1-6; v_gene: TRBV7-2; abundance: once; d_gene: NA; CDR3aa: CASSLWRAGSYNSPLHF; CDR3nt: TGTGCCAGCAGCTTATGGCGGGCGGGATCCTATAATTCACCCCTCCACTTT
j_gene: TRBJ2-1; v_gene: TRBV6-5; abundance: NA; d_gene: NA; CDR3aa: CASRAWRNEQFF; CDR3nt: TGTGCCAGCAGGGCGTGGAGGAATGAGCAGTTCTTC
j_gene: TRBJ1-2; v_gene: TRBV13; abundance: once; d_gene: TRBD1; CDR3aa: CASRRTGAYGYTF; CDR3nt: TGTGCCAGCAGACGGACAGGGGCGTATGGCTACACCTTC
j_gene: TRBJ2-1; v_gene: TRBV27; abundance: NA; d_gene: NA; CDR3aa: CASTTTTTYNEQFF; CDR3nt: TGTGCCAGCACCACTACGACCACCTACAATGAGCAGTTCTTC
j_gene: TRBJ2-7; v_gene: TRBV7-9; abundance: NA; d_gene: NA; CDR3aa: CASSLVVAGQHEQYF; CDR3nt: TGTGCCAGCAGCTTAGTTGTAGCGGGACAGCACGAGCAGTACTTC